This T cell receptor (beta chain) was documented in a study of T cell changes during pregnancy in multiple sclerosis. Per the germline V gene, CDR1 is SNHLY and CDR2 is FYNNEI. This CDR3 spans 10 amino acids. The V end was cut by 7 bases, the J end by 4 bases, with 3 bases between. Produced via immunoSEQ multiplex PCR; TCRdb's table is partial and in-frame only. The data contain approximately 100,000 clones, approximately 90% of them singletons. Sequenced here: peripheral blood, sampled after pregnancy. This TCR derives from a female donor with multiple sclerosis, enrolled in a pregnancy study. The chain combines TRBV2 with TRBJ2-3; D remains unclear. CDR3 sequence: CASISDTQYF. The CDR3 nucleotides are TGTGCCAGCATCTCAGATACGCAGTATTTT. Using reference TRBV2 and TRBJ2-3 for the parts outside the CDR3, the full variable domain is EPEVTQTPSHQVTQMGQEVILRCVPISNHLYFYWYRQILGQKVEFLVSFYNNEISEKSEIFDDQFSVERPDGSNFTLKIRSTKLEDSAMYFCASISDTQYFGPGTRLTVL.